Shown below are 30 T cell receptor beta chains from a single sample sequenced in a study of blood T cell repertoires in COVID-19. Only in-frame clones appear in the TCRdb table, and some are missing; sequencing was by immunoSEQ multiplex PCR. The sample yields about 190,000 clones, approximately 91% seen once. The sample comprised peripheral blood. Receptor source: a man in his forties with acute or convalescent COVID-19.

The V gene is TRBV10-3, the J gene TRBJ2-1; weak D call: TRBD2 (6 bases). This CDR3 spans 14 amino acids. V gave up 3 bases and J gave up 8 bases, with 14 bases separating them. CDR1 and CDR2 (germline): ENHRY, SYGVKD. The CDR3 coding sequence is TGTGCCATCAGTGACCCCGCGGGACTCGATGAGCAGTTCTTC. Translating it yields CAISDPAGLDEQFF.

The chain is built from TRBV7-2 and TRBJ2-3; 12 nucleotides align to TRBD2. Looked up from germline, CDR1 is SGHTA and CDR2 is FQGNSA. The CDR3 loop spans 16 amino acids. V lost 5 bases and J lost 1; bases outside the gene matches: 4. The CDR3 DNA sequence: TGTGCCAGCAGCGTTCGGACTAGCGGGGGCACAGATACGCAGTATTTT. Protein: CASSVRTSGGTDTQYF.

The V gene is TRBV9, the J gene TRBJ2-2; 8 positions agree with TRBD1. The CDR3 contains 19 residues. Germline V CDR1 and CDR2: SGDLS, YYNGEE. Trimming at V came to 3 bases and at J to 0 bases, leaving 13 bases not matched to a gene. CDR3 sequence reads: CASSAPPTGDGPNTGELFF. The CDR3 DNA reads TGTGCCAGCAGCGCTCCCCCGACAGGGGATGGTCCGAACACCGGGGAGCTGTTTTTT.

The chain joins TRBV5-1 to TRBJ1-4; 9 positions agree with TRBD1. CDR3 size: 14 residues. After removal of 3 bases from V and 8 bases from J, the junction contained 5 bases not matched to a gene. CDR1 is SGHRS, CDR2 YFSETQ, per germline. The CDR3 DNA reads TGCGCCAGCAGCTACGGGACAGGGAAAGAAAAACTGTTTTTT. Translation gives CASSYGTGKEKLFF.

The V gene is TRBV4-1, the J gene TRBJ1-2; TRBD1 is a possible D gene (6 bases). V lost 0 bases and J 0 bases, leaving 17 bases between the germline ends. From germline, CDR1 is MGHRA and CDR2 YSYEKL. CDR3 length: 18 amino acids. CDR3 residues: CASSQDPGQISSNYGYTF. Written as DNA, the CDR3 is TGCGCCAGCAGCCAAGATCCGGGACAAATAAGTTCTAACTATGGCTACACCTTC.

The CDR3 is CASSLVPGLLLGADTQYF. The CDR3, as DNA: TGTGCCAGCAGCTTAGTTCCGGGTCTGCTACTAGGTGCAGATACGCAGTATTTT. The rearrangement uses TRBV7-2 and TRBJ2-3; D might be TRBD2 (5 bases). Between the trimmed V and J ends, which lost 1 base and 4 bases, there was a span of 21 bases. The CDR3 runs 18 residues. Per germline, CDR1 SGHTA and CDR2 FQGNSA. The whole variable domain, filled in from reference TRBV7-2 and TRBJ2-3, reads GAGVSQSPSNKVTEKGKDVELRCDPISGHTALYWYRQSLGQGLEFLIYFQGNSAPDKSGLPSDRFSAERTGGSVSTLTIQRTQQEDSAVYLCASSLVPGLLLGADTQYFGPGTRLTVL.

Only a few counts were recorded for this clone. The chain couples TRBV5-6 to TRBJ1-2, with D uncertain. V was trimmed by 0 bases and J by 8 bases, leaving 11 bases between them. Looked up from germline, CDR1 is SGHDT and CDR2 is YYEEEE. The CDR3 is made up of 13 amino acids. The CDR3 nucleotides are TGTGCCAGCAGCTTGGGCCAAGCCACGGGCTACACCTTC. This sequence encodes CASSLGQATGYTF.

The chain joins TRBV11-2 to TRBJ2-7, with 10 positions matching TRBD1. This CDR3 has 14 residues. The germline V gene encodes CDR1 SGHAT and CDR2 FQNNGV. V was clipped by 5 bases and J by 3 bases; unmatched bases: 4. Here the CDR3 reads CASSPGQGIYEQYF. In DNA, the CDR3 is TGTGCCAGCAGCCCGGGACAGGGGATCTACGAGCAGTACTTC.

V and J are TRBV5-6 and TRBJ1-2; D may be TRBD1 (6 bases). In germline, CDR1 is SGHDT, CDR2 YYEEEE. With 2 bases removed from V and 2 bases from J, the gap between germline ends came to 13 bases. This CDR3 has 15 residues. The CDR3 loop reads CASSLFRDTNYGYTF. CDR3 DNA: TGTGCCAGCAGCTTATTCCGGGACACAAACTATGGCTACACCTTC.

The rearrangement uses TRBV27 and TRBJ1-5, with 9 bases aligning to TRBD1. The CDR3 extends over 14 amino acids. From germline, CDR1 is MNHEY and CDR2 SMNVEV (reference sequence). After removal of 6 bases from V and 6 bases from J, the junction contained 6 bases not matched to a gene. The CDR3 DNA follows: TGTGCCAGCAGCACGACAGGGGGAATTCAGCCCCAGCATTTT. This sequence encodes CASSTTGGIQPQHF.

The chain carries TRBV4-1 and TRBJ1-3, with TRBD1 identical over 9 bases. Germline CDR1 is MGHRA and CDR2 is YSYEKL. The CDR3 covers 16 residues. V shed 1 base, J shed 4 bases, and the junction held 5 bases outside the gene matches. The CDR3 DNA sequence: TGCGCCAGCAGCCAAGTGGGGACAGGGTCAGGAAACACCATATATTTT. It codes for CASSQVGTGSGNTIYF.

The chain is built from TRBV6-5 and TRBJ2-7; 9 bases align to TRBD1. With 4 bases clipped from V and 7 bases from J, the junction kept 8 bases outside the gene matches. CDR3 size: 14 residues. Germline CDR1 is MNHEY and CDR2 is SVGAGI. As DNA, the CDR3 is TGTGCCAGCAGTTTTACAGGGGGCGGGTGGGAGCAGTACTTC. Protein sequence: CASSFTGGGWEQYF.

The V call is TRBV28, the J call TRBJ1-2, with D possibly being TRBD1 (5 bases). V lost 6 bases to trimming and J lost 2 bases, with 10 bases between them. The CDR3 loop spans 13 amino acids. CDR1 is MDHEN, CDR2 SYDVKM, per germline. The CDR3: CASSLGQNYGYTF. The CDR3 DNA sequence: TGTGCCAGCAGCCTCGGACAAAACTATGGCTACACCTTC.

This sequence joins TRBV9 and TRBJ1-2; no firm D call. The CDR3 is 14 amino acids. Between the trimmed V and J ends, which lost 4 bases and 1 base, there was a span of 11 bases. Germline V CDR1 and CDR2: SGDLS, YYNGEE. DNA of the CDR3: TGTGCCAGCAGCCCCGGTCCCCTTAACTATGGCTACACCTTC. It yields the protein CASSPGPLNYGYTF.

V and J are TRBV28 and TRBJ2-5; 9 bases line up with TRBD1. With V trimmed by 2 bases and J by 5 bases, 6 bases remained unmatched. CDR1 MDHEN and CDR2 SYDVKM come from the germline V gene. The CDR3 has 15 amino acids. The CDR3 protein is CASSLPQGATETQYF. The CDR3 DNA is TGTGCCAGCAGTTTACCACAGGGGGCTACGGAGACCCAGTACTTC. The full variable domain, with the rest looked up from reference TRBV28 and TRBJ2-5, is DVKVTQSSRYLVKRTGEKVFLECVQDMDHENMFWYRQDPGLGLRLIYFSYDVKMKEKGDIPEGYSVSREKKERFSLILESASTNQTSMYLCASSLPQGATETQYFGPGTRLLVL.

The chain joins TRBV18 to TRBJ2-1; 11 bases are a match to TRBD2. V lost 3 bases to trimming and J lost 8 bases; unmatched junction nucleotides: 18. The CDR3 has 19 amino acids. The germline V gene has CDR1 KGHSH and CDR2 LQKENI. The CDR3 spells CASSPWTSGLGGFSDEQFF. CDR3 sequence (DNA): TGTGCCAGCTCACCTTGGACTAGCGGGCTAGGAGGTTTTAGCGATGAGCAGTTCTTC.

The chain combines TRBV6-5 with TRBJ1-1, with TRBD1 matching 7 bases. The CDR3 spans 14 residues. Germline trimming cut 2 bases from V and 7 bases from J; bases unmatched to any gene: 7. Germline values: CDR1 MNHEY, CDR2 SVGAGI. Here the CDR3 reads CASSYGQGVSEAFF. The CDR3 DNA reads TGTGCCAGCAGTTACGGCCAGGGGGTGAGTGAAGCTTTCTTT.

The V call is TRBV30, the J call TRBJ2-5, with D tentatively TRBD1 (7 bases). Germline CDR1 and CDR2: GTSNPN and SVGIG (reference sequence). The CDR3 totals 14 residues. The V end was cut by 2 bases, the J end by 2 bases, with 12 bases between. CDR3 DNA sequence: TGTGCCTGGAGTCGGGGGACAGCTCAAGAGACCCAGTACTTC. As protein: CAWSRGTAQETQYF.

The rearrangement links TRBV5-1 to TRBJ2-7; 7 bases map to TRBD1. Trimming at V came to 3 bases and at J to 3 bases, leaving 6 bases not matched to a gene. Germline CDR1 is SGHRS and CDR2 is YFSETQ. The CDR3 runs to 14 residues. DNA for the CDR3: TGCGCCAGCAGCTGGGGGACAGCGGTCTACGAGCAGTACTTC. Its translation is CASSWGTAVYEQYF.

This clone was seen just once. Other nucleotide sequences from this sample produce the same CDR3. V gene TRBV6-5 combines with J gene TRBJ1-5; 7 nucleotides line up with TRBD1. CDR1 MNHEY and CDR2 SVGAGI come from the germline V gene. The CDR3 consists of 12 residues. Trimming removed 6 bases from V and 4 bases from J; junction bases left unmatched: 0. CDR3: CASRTGNQPQHF. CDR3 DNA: TGTGCCAGCAGGACAGGGAATCAGCCCCAGCATTTT.

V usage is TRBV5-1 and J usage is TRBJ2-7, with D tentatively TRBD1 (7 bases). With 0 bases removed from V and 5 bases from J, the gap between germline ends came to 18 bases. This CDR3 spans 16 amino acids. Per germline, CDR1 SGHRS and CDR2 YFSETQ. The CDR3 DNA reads TGCGCCAGCAGCTTGGAGGGCCCGACCAGGGGGGACGAGCAGTACTTC. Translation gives CASSLEGPTRGDEQYF. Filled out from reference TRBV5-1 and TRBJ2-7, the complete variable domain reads KAGVTQTPRYLIKTRGQQVTLSCSPISGHRSVSWYQQTPGQGLQFLFEYFSETQRNKGNFPGRFSGRQFSNSRSEMNVSTLELGDSALYLCASSLEGPTRGDEQYFGPGTRLTVT.

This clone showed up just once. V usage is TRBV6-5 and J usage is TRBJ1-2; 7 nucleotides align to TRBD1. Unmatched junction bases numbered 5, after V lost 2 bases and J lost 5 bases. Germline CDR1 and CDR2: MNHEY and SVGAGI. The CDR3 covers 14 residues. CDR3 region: CASSYSGTEYGYTF. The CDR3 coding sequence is TGTGCCAGCAGTTACAGTGGGACAGAGTATGGCTACACCTTC.

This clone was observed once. CDR3 in DNA: TGTGCCAGCAGCCCTCACCTTTCCAGCGTCTCTGGAAACACCATATATTTT. Translated, it gives CASSPHLSSVSGNTIYF. V usage is TRBV5-8 and J usage is TRBJ1-3; no firm D call. V lost 4 bases, J lost 0 bases, and 17 bases lay in between. Germline V gene lookup returns CDR1 SGHTS and CDR2 YDEGEE. CDR3 size: 17 residues.

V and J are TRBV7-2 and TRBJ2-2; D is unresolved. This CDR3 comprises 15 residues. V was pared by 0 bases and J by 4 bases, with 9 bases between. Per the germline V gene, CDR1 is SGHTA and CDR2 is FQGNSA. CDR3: CASSLAPGGTGELFF. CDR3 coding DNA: TGTGCCAGCAGCTTAGCGCCCGGCGGCACCGGGGAGCTGTTTTTT.

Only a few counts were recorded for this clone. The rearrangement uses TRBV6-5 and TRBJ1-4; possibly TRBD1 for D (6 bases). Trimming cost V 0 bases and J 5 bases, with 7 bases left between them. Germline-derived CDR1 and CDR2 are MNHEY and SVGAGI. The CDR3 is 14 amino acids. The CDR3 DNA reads TGTGCCAGCAGTTACTCGGGGGCGAATGAAAAACTGTTTTTT. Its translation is CASSYSGANEKLFF.

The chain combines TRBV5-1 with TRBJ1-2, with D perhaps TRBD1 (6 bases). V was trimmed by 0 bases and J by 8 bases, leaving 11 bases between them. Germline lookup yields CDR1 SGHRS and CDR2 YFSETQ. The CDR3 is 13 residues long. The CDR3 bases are TGCGCCAGCAGCTTGGCAGGGGTCTTGGGCTACACCTTC. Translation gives CASSLAGVLGYTF.

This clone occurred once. The CDR3 DNA is TGTGCCATCAGTGAGAGGCTAGCGGGGGCCTCGAACACCGGGGAGCTGTTTTTT. Translating it yields CAISERLAGASNTGELFF. The chain has TRBV10-3 and TRBJ2-2; 10 nucleotides agree with TRBD2. Trimming took 2 bases from V and 0 from J; bases not matched to a gene: 6. Germline V gives CDR1 ENHRY, CDR2 SYGVKD. The CDR3 extends over 18 amino acids.

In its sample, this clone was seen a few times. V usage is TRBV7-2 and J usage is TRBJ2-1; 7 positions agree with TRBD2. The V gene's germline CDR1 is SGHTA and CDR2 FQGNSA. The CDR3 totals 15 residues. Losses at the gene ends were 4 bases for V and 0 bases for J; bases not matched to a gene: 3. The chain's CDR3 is CASSSAGSSYNEQFF. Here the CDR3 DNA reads TGTGCCAGCAGCTCAGCGGGGAGCTCCTACAATGAGCAGTTCTTC.

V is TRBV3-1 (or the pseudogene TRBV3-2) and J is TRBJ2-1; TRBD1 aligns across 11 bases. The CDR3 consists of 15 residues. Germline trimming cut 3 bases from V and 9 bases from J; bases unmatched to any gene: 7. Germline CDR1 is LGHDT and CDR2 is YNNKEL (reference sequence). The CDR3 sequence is CASSHRDRGGSEQFF. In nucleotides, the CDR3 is TGTGCCAGCAGCCACCGGGACAGGGGGGGTAGTGAGCAGTTCTTC.

As DNA, the CDR3 is TGTGCCAGCAGCCAAGAATGGGAGACCCCCGGTGGGACAGATACGCAGTATTTT. Translated: CASSQEWETPGGTDTQYF. The chain couples TRBV4-2 to TRBJ2-3; TRBD2 might be the D (5 bases). CDR3 length equals 18 residues. The ends were cut back, 0 bases at V and 3 bases at J, with 19 bases in the middle. Germline V gene sequence: CDR1 LGHNA, CDR2 YNFKEQ.